This T cell receptor beta chain was found in a study of shared clonotypes between healthy human individuals. This CDR3 region has 13 residues. Germline V lookup: CDR1 MNHNY, CDR2 SVGAGI (reference sequence). V lost 7 bases to trimming and J lost 4 bases, with 14 bases between them. Sequencing was performed with immunoSEQ multiplex PCR; in TCRdb, only in-frame clones are kept and a portion is missing. Of a few million clones in the sample, roughly 93% were seen once. This clonotype was sampled from a man younger than 35 in good health. Some clones in this sample may be carry-over from other donors' samples. Material: naive CD4+ T cells from PBMCs. Subset in this sample: CD45RA+ positively selected. J is TRBJ2-7 and V is TRBV6-6; D is perhaps TRBD1 (5 bases). The CDR3: CASIRAQPYEQYF. CDR3 DNA sequence: TGTGCCAGCATCAGGGCCCAACCTTACGAGCAGTACTTC.